These 11 T cell receptor beta chains were all obtained from the same sample, sequenced in a study of cytomegalovirus exposure and HLA in healthy donors. The primer mix had 60 Vbeta and 13 Jbeta primers. Profiling relied on immunoSEQ multiplex PCR, and the TCRdb table lists in-frame clones only, not all of them. The sample shows fewer than 200,000 clones, around 76% of them seen only once. Sequencing used PBMCs. All receptors come from a man in his 60s in good health and CMV-seronegative.

This chain links TRBV5-1 with TRBJ2-7; D is unresolved. Germline V lookup: CDR1 SGHRS, CDR2 YFSETQ. The CDR3 has 16 residues. Trimming took 1 base from V and 3 from J, leaving 17 bases between them. The CDR3 is CASSLTSGRTGYEQYF. CDR3 DNA: TGCGCCAGCAGCTTGACCAGTGGGCGTACTGGCTACGAGCAGTACTTC.

This chain uses TRBV28 with TRBJ2-7, with TRBD1 identical over 10 bases. The CDR3 totals 13 residues. V was clipped by 10 bases and J by 2 bases; unmatched bases: 5. Per the germline V gene, CDR1 is MDHEN and CDR2 is SYDVKM. CDR3 sequence reads: CATRTGGTYEQYF. The CDR3 DNA follows: TGTGCCACTCGGACAGGGGGTACCTACGAGCAGTACTTC. The whole variable domain, remainder taken from reference TRBV28 and TRBJ2-7, is DVKVTQSSRYLVKRTGEKVFLECVQDMDHENMFWYRQDPGLGLRLIYFSYDVKMKEKGDIPEGYSVSREKKERFSLILESASTNQTSMYLCATRTGGTYEQYFGPGTRLTVT.

The V call is TRBV28, the J call TRBJ2-7; the D gene is possibly TRBD1 (6 bases). The CDR3 covers 14 residues. From germline, CDR1 is MDHEN and CDR2 SYDVKM. V was cut by 0 bases and J by 3 bases, with 9 bases left in between. The CDR3 protein is CASSLWDRNYEQYF. CDR3 sequence (DNA): TGTGCCAGCAGTTTATGGGACAGAAACTACGAGCAGTACTTC.

The J gene is TRBJ1-6, the V gene TRBV6-5; a possible D gene is TRBD1 (5 bases). Per germline, CDR1 MNHEY and CDR2 SVGAGI. This CDR3 has 12 residues. V was clipped by 5 bases and J by 7 bases, with 6 bases between them. The CDR3 coding sequence is TGTGCCAGCAGTCGACAGAATTCACCCCTCCACTTT. It yields the protein CASSRQNSPLHF.

The chain uses TRBV5-4 and TRBJ2-1, with D tentatively TRBD2 (5 bases). This CDR3 comprises 16 residues. Trimming left V 0 bases short and J 5 bases short, with 15 bases between. CDR1 and CDR2 from the germline V gene are SGHNT and YYREEE (reference sequence). The CDR3 region has the DNA TGTGCCAGCAGCTTGGGGGCGGGTTCTGTAGACAATGAGCAGTTCTTC. It yields the protein CASSLGAGSVDNEQFF.

V and J are TRBV30 and TRBJ2-5, with D uncertain. The CDR3 length is 12 residues. Germline CDR1 is GTSNPN and CDR2 is SVGIG (reference sequence). Trimming removed 1 base from V and 5 bases from J, with 8 bases in between. This chain's CDR3 is CAWSAVRETQYF. In DNA form, the CDR3 reads TGTGCCTGGAGTGCGGTCAGGGAGACCCAGTACTTC. Full variable domain (rest looked up from reference TRBV30 and TRBJ2-5): SQTIHQWPATLVQPVGSPLSLECTVEGTSNPNLYWYRQAAGRGLQLLFYSVGIGQISSEVPQNLSASRPQDRQFILSSKKLLLSDSGFYLCAWSAVRETQYFGPGTRLLVL.

The chain links TRBV6-8 to TRBJ2-7; 8 bases fit TRBD2. The CDR3 consists of 15 residues. V lost 3 bases to trimming and J lost 3 bases; unmatched junction nucleotides: 7. Germline V lookup: CDR1 MNHGY, CDR2 SAAAGT. The CDR3 region has the DNA TGTGCCAGCAGTTATCTCCCGGGAGGGGACTACGAGCAGTACTTC. Its protein is CASSYLPGGDYEQYF.

The chain is built from TRBV18 and TRBJ2-3; TRBD1 is a possible D gene (5 bases). V lost 6 bases to trimming and J lost 1 base, with 11 bases between them. The CDR3 extends over 14 amino acids. Per germline, CDR1 KGHSH and CDR2 LQKENI. As DNA, the CDR3 is TGTGCCAGCTCGGGGCGAGAAGGCACAGATACGCAGTATTTT. This gives the protein CASSGREGTDTQYF.

The chain links TRBV28 to TRBJ1-3, with TRBD1 as a possible D gene (5 bases). Trimming took 6 bases from V and 6 from J, leaving 18 bases between them. Germline V gene lookup returns CDR1 MDHEN and CDR2 SYDVKM. The CDR3 contains 15 residues. The CDR3 reads CASRNAPGFQNTIYF. CDR3 bases: TGTGCCAGCAGGAACGCCCCAGGGTTCCAAAACACCATATATTTT.

J is TRBJ1-1 and V is TRBV25-1; 7 bases match TRBD1. In germline, CDR1 is MGHDK, CDR2 SYGVNS. The CDR3 loop spans 16 amino acids. Germline trimming cut 2 bases from V and 7 bases from J; bases unmatched to any gene: 13. DNA of the CDR3: TGTGCCAGCAGTGAAGACAGGGTAGCCGGTTTGGGTGAAGCTTTCTTT. It codes for CASSEDRVAGLGEAFF.

This chain joins TRBV7-9 and TRBJ1-3; TRBD1 aligns across 7 bases. CDR3 length: 10 residues. The germline V gene has CDR1 SEHNR and CDR2 FQNEAQ (reference sequence). The chain's CDR3 is CARGTEAIYF. CDR3 in DNA: TGTGCTAGGGGGACAGAGGCCATATATTTT.